This is a list of T cell receptor beta chains from one sample in a study of naive and memory T cell subsets. A single record per CDR3 protein comes from TCRdb applying MiXCR to the UMI-ligation and nested PCR reads. The sample lists more than 35,000 distinct CDR3 sequences; about an eighth were seen once. The sample taken for sequencing was effector memory CD4+ T cells from blood. The origin of the receptors is a human donor in good health. The CDR3 runs from the conserved cysteine through the conserved F or W. D genes are given only for firm matches. Only part of the rows carry a size: once, few, many, or a class if the clone is expanded.

TRBJ2-3 | - | many | TRBV7-9 | TGTGCCAGCAGCTTAGGGCAGGGGTTAACAGATACGCAGTATTTT | CASSLGQGLTDTQYF
TRBJ1-2 | TRBD1 | few | TRBV7-9 | TGTGCCAGCACCGAACCTGACAGGGCTTACACCTTC | CASTEPDRAYTF
TRBJ2-7 | - | many | TRBV20-1 | TGCAGTGCTAGCAGGGAGGGCAGGGGGCACGAGCAGTACTTC | CSASREGRGHEQYF
TRBJ2-1 | TRBD2 | - | TRBV14 | TGTGCCAGCAGCTGGCTAGCGGGAGGGTCCTACAATGAGCAGTTCTTC | CASSWLAGGSYNEQFF
TRBJ1-6 | - | few | TRBV7-2 | TGTGCCAGCAGCTTAGAGCGGGGTGGTAATTCACCCCTCCACTTT | CASSLERGGNSPLHF
TRBJ2-5 | - | few | TRBV25-1 | TGTGCCAGCAGTTCGAGTAGGGCGTCAGAGACCCAGTACTTC | CASSSSRASETQYF
TRBJ2-2 | TRBD2 | - | TRBV6-5 | TGTGCCAGCAGACCTCGGGAGGGCAACACCGGGGAGCTGTTTTTT | CASRPREGNTGELFF
TRBJ1-2 | - | - | TRBV5-4 | TGTGCCAGCAGCCCGCGGACGGGAAGGGGTGGGTATGGCTACACCTTC | CASSPRTGRGGYGYTF
TRBJ2-5 | - | - | TRBV6-5 | TGTGCCAGCAGTCCCACAGGAGGAGAGACCCAGTACTTC | CASSPTGGETQYF
TRBJ1-1 | TRBD1 | few | TRBV20-1 | TGCAGTGCTAGTCGGACAGGGTACACTGAAGCTTTCTTT | CSASRTGYTEAFF
TRBJ2-1 | TRBD2 | - | TRBV10-3 | TGTGCCATCAGTGACTCTAGCGGGGAACGAGCGCCCCTCTACAATGAGCAGTTCTTC | CAISDSSGERAPLYNEQFF
TRBJ2-3 | TRBD2 | few | TRBV24-1 | TGTGCCACCAGTGATTTATCCCCGGCTAGCGGGAGACCGGATACGCAGTATTTT | CATSDLSPASGRPDTQYF
TRBJ2-3 | - | many | TRBV6-4 | TGTGCCAGCAGTGACTCCAGCAGGGGGGGGAGAGATACGCAGTATTTT | CASSDSSRGGRDTQYF
TRBJ2-7 | TRBD2 | - | TRBV7-2 | TGTGCCAGCACCGTAACGACTAGCGGGAGTGGCGAGCAGTACTTC | CASTVTTSGSGEQYF
TRBJ2-5 | - | many | TRBV11-2 | TGTGCCAGCAGCAGATACGGAGCAGGGGACGGAGAGACCCAGTACTTC | CASSRYGAGDGETQYF
TRBJ2-7 | - | few | TRBV7-6 | TGTGCCAGCAGCCCCTCCCTTTCGACCTACGAGCAGTACTTC | CASSPSLSTYEQYF